The 18 T cell receptor beta chains in this list originate from one sample, sequenced in a study of tumor-infiltrating lymphocytes in localized non-small cell lung cancer. Assay used: immunoSEQ multiplex PCR; TCRdb lists only in-frame clones, some missing. The sample consists of roughly 8,900 clones, over 75% of them appearing once. Sequenced material: uninvolved lung tissue not adjacent to the tumor. These receptor sequences come from a human donor with non-small cell lung cancer.

The chain joins TRBV9 to TRBJ2-3, with D perhaps TRBD2 (6 bases). Germline-derived CDR1 and CDR2 are SGDLS and YYNGEE. V was trimmed by 0 bases and J by 2 bases, leaving 16 bases between them. CDR3 length: 17 residues. CDR3 region: CASSVGASAHPTDTQYF. The CDR3 region has the DNA TGTGCCAGCAGCGTAGGGGCTAGCGCGCACCCCACAGATACGCAGTATTTT.

The chain couples TRBV29-1 to TRBJ2-7; 10 bases align to TRBD2. Losses at the gene ends were 3 bases for V and 10 bases for J; bases not matched to a gene: 9. The CDR3 contains 13 residues. CDR1 and CDR2 from the germline V gene are SQVTM and ANQGSEA. CDR3 region: CSVEGAGGAAQYF. The CDR3 DNA reads TGCAGCGTTGAGGGAGCGGGGGGGGCTGCACAGTACTTC.

The chain combines TRBV7-2 with TRBJ1-5; maybe TRBD1 (6 bases). This CDR3 is 17 amino acids long. V gave up 1 base and J gave up 8 bases, with 21 bases separating them. CDR1 and CDR2 (germline): SGHTA, FQGNSA. In DNA form, the CDR3 reads TGTGCCAGCAGCTTAGTAGCAGGCGGGGGCGGCGTGAAGCCCCAGCATTTT. Protein sequence: CASSLVAGGGGVKPQHF.

This sequence joins TRBV9 and TRBJ1-2; D is undetermined. Trimming left V 7 bases short and J 1 base short, with 14 bases between. The germline CDR1 and CDR2 sequences are SGDLS and YYNGEE. The CDR3 has 14 amino acids. The CDR3 here is CASCCFGSNYGYTF. CDR3 nucleotides: TGTGCCAGCTGCTGCTTTGGCAGTAACTATGGCTACACCTTC. Filled out from reference TRBV9 and TRBJ1-2, the complete variable domain reads DSGVTQTPKHLITATGQRVTLRCSPRSGDLSVYWYQQSLDQGLQFLIQYYNGEERAKGNILERFSAQQFPDLHSELNLSSLELGDSALYFCASCCFGSNYGYTFGSGTRLTVV.

The V gene is TRBV9, the J gene TRBJ2-5; TRBD1 is a possible D gene (6 bases). Deletions cut 4 bases from V and 5 bases from J, with 18 bases between. Germline V CDR1 and CDR2: SGDLS, YYNGEE. This CDR3 is 15 amino acids long. CDR3 residues: CASSSGAVSTETQYF. The CDR3 bases are TGTGCCAGCAGCTCAGGGGCGGTCTCCACGGAGACCCAGTACTTC.

The table lists this clone with a few counts. The gene calls are TRBV6-5 and TRBJ2-7; possibly TRBD1 for D (6 bases). Germline assignment: CDR1 MNHEY and CDR2 SVGAGI. CDR3 size: 14 residues. V was clipped by 2 bases and J by 0 bases, with 8 bases between them. The DNA of the CDR3 is TGTGCCAGCAGTTACCAGGGGAGCTCCTACGAGCAGTACTTC. Its translation: CASSYQGSSYEQYF.

The CDR3 sequence: CASSLRSGTGPPTIGYTF. CDR3 DNA sequence: TGTGCCAGCAGCTTACGTTCCGGGACAGGGCCCCCAACTATCGGCTACACCTTC. The chain employs TRBV7-8 and TRBJ1-2, with TRBD1 matching 9 bases. V lost 2 bases and J lost 8; bases outside the gene matches: 18. This CDR3 has 18 amino acids. Germline values: CDR1 SGHVS, CDR2 FQNEAQ.

V usage is TRBV10-2 and J usage is TRBJ2-7; the D gene is possibly TRBD1 (6 bases). The ends were cut back, 0 bases at V and 2 bases at J, with 8 bases in the middle. The length of the CDR3 is 14 residues. The germline V gene has CDR1 WSHSY and CDR2 SAAADI. The chain's CDR3 is CASSESWGPYEQYF. The CDR3 DNA reads as TGCGCCAGCAGTGAGTCCTGGGGGCCCTACGAGCAGTACTTC.

This clone was found once. The CDR3 protein is CASSINSATNEKLFF. The CDR3 DNA sequence: TGTGCCAGTAGTATTAACAGTGCAACTAATGAAAAACTGTTTTTT. V usage is TRBV19 and J usage is TRBJ1-4; no definite D call. V lost 3 bases and J lost 0, with 8 bases in between. CDR1 and CDR2 from the germline V gene are LNHDA and SQIVND (reference sequence). The CDR3 has 15 residues.

The J gene is TRBJ1-4, the V gene TRBV6-5, with 10 bases aligning to TRBD1. CDR1 is MNHEY, CDR2 SVGAGI, per germline. Germline trimming cut 6 bases from V and 7 bases from J; bases unmatched to any gene: 5. The length of the CDR3 is 14 residues. The CDR3 loop reads CASRPGQGSEKLFF. The CDR3 DNA is TGTGCCAGCAGGCCGGGACAGGGGAGTGAAAAACTGTTTTTT.

V is TRBV6-5 and J is TRBJ2-7; 7 nucleotides match TRBD2. J was trimmed by 0 bases and V by 2 bases; bases with no gene match: 7. The CDR3 loop spans 16 amino acids. Germline assignment: CDR1 MNHEY and CDR2 SVGAGI. CDR3: CASSYGGAGDSYEQYF. CDR3 nucleotide sequence: TGTGCCAGCAGTTACGGTGGGGCGGGGGACTCCTACGAGCAGTACTTC.

The chain couples TRBV7-2 to TRBJ2-3, with 7 bases aligning to TRBD2. J was trimmed by 3 bases and V by 5 bases; bases with no gene match: 11. Germline CDR1 is SGHTA and CDR2 is FQGNSA. The CDR3 has 16 amino acids. Here the CDR3 reads CASSPHGTKITDTQYF. CDR3 nucleotides: TGTGCCAGCAGCCCCCATGGGACTAAGATTACAGATACGCAGTATTTT. Looking up the rest from reference TRBV7-2 and TRBJ2-3 gives the full variable domain: GAGVSQSPSNKVTEKGKDVELRCDPISGHTALYWYRQSLGQGLEFLIYFQGNSAPDKSGLPSDRFSAERTGGSVSTLTIQRTQQEDSAVYLCASSPHGTKITDTQYFGPGTRLTVL.

This clone is a singleton in its sample. This chain connects TRBV6-4 to TRBJ1-6, with 11 positions matching TRBD1. In germline, CDR1 is MRHNA, CDR2 SNTAGT. This CDR3 is built from 14 residues. V trimming: 3 bases; J trimming: 9 bases; junction bases outside the gene matches: 1. For the CDR3, the DNA is TGTGCCAGCAGTGAGGGACAGGGGGGTTCACCCCTCCACTTT. It encodes CASSEGQGGSPLHF.

This rearrangement joins TRBV7-8 to TRBJ2-6, with 11 bases that match TRBD1. CDR1 SGHVS and CDR2 FQNEAQ come from the germline V gene. The CDR3 sequence is 17 residues long. The J segment lost 2 bases and the V segment lost 5 bases, leaving 5 bases of the junction unmatched. For the CDR3, the DNA is TGTGCCAGCAGCCTACGGGACAGGGGGGCTGGGGCCAACGTCCTGACTTTC. Its translation is CASSLRDRGAGANVLTF.

J is TRBJ2-7 and V is TRBV5-6; D gene ambiguous. The CDR3 loop spans 13 amino acids. V was cut by 0 bases and J by 1 base, with 5 bases left in between. Per germline, CDR1 SGHDT and CDR2 YYEEEE. The CDR3 sequence is CASSLGSSYEQYF. CDR3 in DNA: TGTGCCAGCAGCTTGGGTAGTTCCTACGAGCAGTACTTC. Based on the CDR3 plus reference TRBV5-6 and TRBJ2-7, the full variable domain is DAGVTQSPTHLIKTRGQQVTLRCSPKSGHDTVSWYQQALGQGPQFIFQYYEEEERQRGNFPDRFSGHQFPNYSSELNVNALLLGDSALYLCASSLGSSYEQYFGPGTRLTVT.

The chain uses TRBV7-9 and TRBJ1-1; D is possibly TRBD1 (5 bases). Germline V gene data show CDR1 as SEHNR and CDR2 as FQNEAQ (reference sequence). The V end lost 7 bases, the J end lost 3 bases, and 18 bases lay between the germline ends. CDR3 length: 15 amino acids. CDR3 sequence: CASTFGTAGDTEAFF. CDR3 nucleotide sequence: TGTGCCAGCACCTTTGGGACGGCCGGGGACACTGAAGCTTTCTTT. The whole variable domain, remainder taken from reference TRBV7-9 and TRBJ1-1, is DTGVSQNPRHKITKRGQNVTFRCDPISEHNRLYWYRQTLGQGPEFLTYFQNEAQLEKSRLLSDRFSAERPKGSFSTLEIQRTEQGDSAMYLCASTFGTAGDTEAFFGQGTRLTVV.

The chain links TRBV7-2 to TRBJ2-5; D unresolved. There are 14 residues in the CDR3. V dropped 1 base and J dropped 5 bases, with 11 bases sitting between them. Germline lookup yields CDR1 SGHTA and CDR2 FQGNSA. The CDR3 DNA is TGTGCCAGCAGCTTAGTGGAGCGTACGGAGACCCAGTACTTC. Translating gives CASSLVERTETQYF.

V gene TRBV2 combines with J gene TRBJ2-5; 11 bases are shared with TRBD2. The CDR3 is made up of 15 amino acids. Per germline, CDR1 SNHLY and CDR2 FYNNEI. Trimming at V came to 5 bases and at J to 5 bases, leaving 7 bases not matched to a gene. Here the CDR3 reads CASSFASGGWETQYF. CDR3 bases: TGTGCCAGCAGTTTCGCTAGCGGGGGGTGGGAGACCCAGTACTTC.